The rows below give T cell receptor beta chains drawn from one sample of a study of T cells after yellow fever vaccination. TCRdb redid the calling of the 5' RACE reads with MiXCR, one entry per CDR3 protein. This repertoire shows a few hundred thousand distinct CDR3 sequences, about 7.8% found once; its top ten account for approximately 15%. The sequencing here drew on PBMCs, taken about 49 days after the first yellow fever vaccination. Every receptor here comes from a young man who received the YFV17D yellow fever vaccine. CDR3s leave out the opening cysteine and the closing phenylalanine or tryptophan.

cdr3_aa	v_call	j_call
ASSHLRADEQY	TRBV4-3	TRBJ2-7
SARDLGGQEYNEQF	TRBV20-1	TRBJ2-1
ASSQPRQGTDTQY	TRBV3-1	TRBJ2-3
ASMASQQHNEQF	TRBV2	TRBJ2-1
SVSRGGNEQF	TRBV29-1	TRBJ2-1
ASSKTGVGSYNEQF	TRBV7-9	TRBJ2-1
ASSFRQGSSEQF	TRBV12-3/TRBV12-4	TRBJ2-1
ANSRGLGYNEQF	TRBV10-3	TRBJ2-1
ASSLRPGLAESYNEQF	TRBV5-5	TRBJ2-1
ASSPGQGSLSGANVLT	TRBV18	TRBJ2-6
ASSLRRGFENSPLH	TRBV12-3/TRBV12-4	TRBJ1-6
AWTYAREVSSYNEQF	TRBV30	TRBJ2-1
ASSRTGTTDTQY	TRBV6-1	TRBJ2-3
ASSRPELGTDTQY	TRBV4-1	TRBJ2-3
ASSGMGIEDYGYT	TRBV2	TRBJ1-2
SALSSGASGANVLT	TRBV20-1	TRBJ2-6
ASSPPTDTQY	TRBV9	TRBJ2-3
ASSPRQGARYGYT	TRBV9	TRBJ1-2
ASSLVVRSTEAF	TRBV7-2	TRBJ1-1
ASSQVASSYNEQF	TRBV7-2	TRBJ2-1
SAPGLGSGNTIY	TRBV20-1	TRBJ1-3
ASADQGQGTDTQY	TRBV4-2	TRBJ2-3